This T cell receptor beta chain was sequenced in a study of T cell repertoires in cytomegalovirus infection. Study details: Public TCR beta signature analysis indicated the presence of both CMV infection and matching HLA type. General study points: HLA-C-restricted CMV-specific TCR beta clonotypes prevailed in the ex vivo response. Cumulative frequency of public TCR beta families picked out carriers of CMV plus the relevant HLA.

TCRdb redid the calling of the reads with MiXCR, one entry per CDR3 protein. The sample shows 180,000 or so distinct CDR3 sequences, about a sixth of them seen only once. Details on this clonotype: The target antigen is unknown.

The CDR3 loop spans 14 amino acids. V dropped 2 bases and J dropped 7; count of bases not matched to a gene: 3. The sequence came from a human donor in good health (CMV status not recorded). Some clones in this sample may be carry-over from other donors' samples. The chain uses TRBV23-1 and TRBJ1-5, with 9 bases fitting TRBD1. TRBV23-1 is annotated as an ORF whose role is uncertain. What was sequenced was CD8+ T cells from PBMCs. Here the CDR3 reads CASSQGTGKQPQHF. CDR3 coding DNA: TGCGCCAGCAGTCAAGGGACAGGGAAACAGCCCCAGCATTTT.